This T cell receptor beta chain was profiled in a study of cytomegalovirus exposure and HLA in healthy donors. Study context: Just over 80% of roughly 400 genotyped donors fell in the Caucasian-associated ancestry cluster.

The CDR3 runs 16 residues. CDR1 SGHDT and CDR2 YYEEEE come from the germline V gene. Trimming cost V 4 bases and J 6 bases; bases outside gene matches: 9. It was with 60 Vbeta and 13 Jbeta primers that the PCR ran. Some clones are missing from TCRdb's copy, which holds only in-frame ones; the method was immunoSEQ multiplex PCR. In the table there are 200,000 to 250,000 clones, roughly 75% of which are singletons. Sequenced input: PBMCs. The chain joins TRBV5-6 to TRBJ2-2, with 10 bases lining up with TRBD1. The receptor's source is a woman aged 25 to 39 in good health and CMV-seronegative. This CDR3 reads CASSAGTGDWSGELFF. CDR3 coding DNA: TGTGCCAGCAGCGCCGGGACAGGGGATTGGTCCGGGGAGCTGTTTTTT.